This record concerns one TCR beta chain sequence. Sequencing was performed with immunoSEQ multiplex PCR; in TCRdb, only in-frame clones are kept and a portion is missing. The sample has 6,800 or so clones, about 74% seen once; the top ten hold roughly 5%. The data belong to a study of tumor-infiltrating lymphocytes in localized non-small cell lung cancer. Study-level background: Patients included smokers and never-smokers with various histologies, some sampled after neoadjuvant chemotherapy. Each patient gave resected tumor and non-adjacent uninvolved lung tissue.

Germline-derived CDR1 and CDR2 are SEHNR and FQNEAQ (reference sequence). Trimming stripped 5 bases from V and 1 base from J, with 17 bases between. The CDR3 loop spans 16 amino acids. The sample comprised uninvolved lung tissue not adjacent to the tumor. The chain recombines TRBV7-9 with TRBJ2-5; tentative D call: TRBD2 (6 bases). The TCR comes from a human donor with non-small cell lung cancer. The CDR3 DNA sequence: TGTGCCAGCAGCCGGAGGGCGGGTACTATCCAAGAGACCCAGTACTTC. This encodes CASSRRAGTIQETQYF.